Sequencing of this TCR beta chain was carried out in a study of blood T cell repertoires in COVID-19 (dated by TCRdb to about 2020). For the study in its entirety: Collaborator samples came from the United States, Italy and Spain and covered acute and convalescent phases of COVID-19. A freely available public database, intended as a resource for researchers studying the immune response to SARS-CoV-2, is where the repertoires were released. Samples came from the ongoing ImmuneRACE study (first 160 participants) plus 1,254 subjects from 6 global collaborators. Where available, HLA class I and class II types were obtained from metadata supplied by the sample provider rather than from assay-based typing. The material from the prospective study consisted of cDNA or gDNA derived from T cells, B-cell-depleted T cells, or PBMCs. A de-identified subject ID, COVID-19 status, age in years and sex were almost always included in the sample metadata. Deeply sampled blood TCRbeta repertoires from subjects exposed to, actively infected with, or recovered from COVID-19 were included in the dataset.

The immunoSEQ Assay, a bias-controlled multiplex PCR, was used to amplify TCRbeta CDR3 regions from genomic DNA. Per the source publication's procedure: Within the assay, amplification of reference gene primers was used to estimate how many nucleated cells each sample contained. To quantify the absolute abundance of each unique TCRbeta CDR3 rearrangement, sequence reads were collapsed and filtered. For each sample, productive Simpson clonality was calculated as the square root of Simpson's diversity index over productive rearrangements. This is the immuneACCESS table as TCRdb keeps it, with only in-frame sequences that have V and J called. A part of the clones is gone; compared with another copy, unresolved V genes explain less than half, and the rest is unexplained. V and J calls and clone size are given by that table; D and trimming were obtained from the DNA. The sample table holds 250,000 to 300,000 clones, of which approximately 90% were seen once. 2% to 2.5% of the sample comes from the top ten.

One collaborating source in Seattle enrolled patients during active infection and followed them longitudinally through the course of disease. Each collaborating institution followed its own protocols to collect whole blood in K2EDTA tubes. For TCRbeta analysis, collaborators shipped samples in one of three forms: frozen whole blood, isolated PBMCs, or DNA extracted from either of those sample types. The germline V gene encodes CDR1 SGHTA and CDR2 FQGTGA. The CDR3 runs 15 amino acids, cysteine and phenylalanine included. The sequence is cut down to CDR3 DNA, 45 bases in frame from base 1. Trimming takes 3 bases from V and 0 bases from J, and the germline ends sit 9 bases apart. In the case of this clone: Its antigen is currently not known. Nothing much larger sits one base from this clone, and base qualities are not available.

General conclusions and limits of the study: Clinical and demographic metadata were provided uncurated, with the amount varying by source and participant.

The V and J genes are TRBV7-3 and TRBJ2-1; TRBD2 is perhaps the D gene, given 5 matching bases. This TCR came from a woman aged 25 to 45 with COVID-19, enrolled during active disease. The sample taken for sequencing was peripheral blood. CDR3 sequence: CASSFAGHSYNEQFF. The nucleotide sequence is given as TGTGCCAGCAGCTTCGCGGGCCACTCCTACAATGAGCAGTTCTTC.